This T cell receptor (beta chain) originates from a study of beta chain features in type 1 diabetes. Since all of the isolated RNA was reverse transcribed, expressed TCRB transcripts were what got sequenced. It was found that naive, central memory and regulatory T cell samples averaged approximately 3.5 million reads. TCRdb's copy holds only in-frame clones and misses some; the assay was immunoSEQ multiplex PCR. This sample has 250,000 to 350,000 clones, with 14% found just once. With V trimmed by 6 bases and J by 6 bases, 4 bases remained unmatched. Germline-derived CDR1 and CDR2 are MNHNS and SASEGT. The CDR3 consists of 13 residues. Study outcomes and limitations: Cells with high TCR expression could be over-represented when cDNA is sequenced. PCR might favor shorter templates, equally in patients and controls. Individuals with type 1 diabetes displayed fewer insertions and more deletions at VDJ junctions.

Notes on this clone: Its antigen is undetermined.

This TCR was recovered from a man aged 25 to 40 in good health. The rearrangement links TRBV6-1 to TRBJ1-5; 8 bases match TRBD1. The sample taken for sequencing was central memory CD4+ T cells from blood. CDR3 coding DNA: TGTGCCAGCAGACCGGACAGGGTTCAGCCCCAGCATTTT. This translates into CASRPDRVQPQHF.